One sample yielded the 4 T cell receptor beta chains listed below, sequenced in a study of blood T cell repertoires in COVID-19. The data were produced by immunoSEQ multiplex PCR, yet TCRdb's version contains in-frame clones alone and is incomplete. In the table there are some 300,000 clones, approximately 90% of which are singletons. Source material: PBMCs or T cells enriched from blood (not recorded which). These receptors were collected from a woman in her sixties in a cohort exposed to, infected with or recovered from COVID-19 (not recorded which).

This clone was picked up one time. The genes are TRBV18 and TRBJ2-7, with 9 bases identical to TRBD2. V lost 0 bases and J lost 1; bases outside the gene matches: 1. CDR1 and CDR2 from the germline V gene are KGHSH and LQKENI. This CDR3 spans 15 amino acids. The CDR3: CASSPPGLASYEQYF. As DNA, the CDR3 is TGTGCCAGCTCACCACCGGGACTAGCATCCTACGAGCAGTACTTC.

This chain uses TRBV6-5 with TRBJ2-1; 8 positions agree with TRBD2. Germline CDR1 reads MNHEY; CDR2 reads SVGAGI. After removal of 7 bases from V and 3 bases from J, the junction contained 8 bases not matched to a gene. The CDR3 is made up of 15 amino acids. CDR3 sequence: CASTLGAGGYNEQFF. As DNA, the CDR3 is TGTGCCAGCACTTTAGGGGCGGGGGGCTACAATGAGCAGTTCTTC.

The chain joins TRBV6-2 or TRBV6-3 to TRBJ2-5, with 9 bases that match TRBD2. CDR3 size: 16 residues. Germline V gene lookup returns CDR1 MNHEY and CDR2 SVGEGT. V lost 0 bases to trimming and J lost 7 bases; unmatched junction nucleotides: 9. The CDR3 loop reads CASSYSAASGTGTQYF. Written as DNA, the CDR3 is TGTGCCAGCAGTTACTCAGCGGCTAGCGGGACGGGGACCCAGTACTTC.

This chain uses TRBV4-1 with TRBJ1-2, with D possibly matching TRBD1 (5 bases). Trimming pared 4 bases from V and 0 bases from J, leaving 9 bases between. The CDR3 spans 14 residues. Per germline, CDR1 MGHRA and CDR2 YSYEKL. In DNA, the CDR3 is TGCGCCAGCAGCCCACGACAGACTAACTATGGCTACACCTTC. Translating gives CASSPRQTNYGYTF.